Below are 4 T cell receptor beta chains sequenced from a single sample in a study of T-cell memory formation after mild COVID-19. One entry per CDR3 protein, called by TCRdb with MiXCR from the 5' RACE reads. The table has tens of thousands of distinct CDR3 sequences, about 13% seen once. The sequenced sample was PBMCs or a T cell subset sorted from them (not recorded which). These receptor sequences come from a young man who had mild COVID-19 (a few samples of this study predate the infection). Cell type and time point are not known.

This clonotype has a handful of counts. The rearrangement joins TRBV4-2 to TRBJ2-1; 12 bases fit TRBD2. The CDR3 runs to 18 residues. V was pared by 0 bases and J by 8 bases, with 11 bases of the junction left unmatched. Germline lookup yields CDR1 LGHNA and CDR2 YNFKEQ. CDR3 in DNA: TGTGCCAGCAGCCAAGATCCCCTAGCGGGGGGGCCAATGGATGAGCAGTTCTTC. Translation gives CASSQDPLAGGPMDEQFF.

V and J are TRBV7-9 and TRBJ2-1; D possibly corresponds to TRBD2 (5 bases). From germline, CDR1 is SEHNR and CDR2 FQNEAQ (reference sequence). The CDR3 runs 12 residues. V lost 5 bases to trimming and J lost 9 bases, with 11 bases between them. CDR3 DNA: TGTGCCAGCAGCCCAAGGGAGTCTGAGCAGTTCTTC. Its protein product is CASSPRESEQFF.

The J gene is TRBJ2-5, the V gene TRBV29-1; 8 bases align to TRBD1. This CDR3 contains 14 residues. Germline CDR1 SQVTM, CDR2 ANQGSEA. Unmatched junction bases numbered 5, after V lost 1 base and J lost 4 bases. Written as DNA, the CDR3 is TGCAGCGTTGAAGGCAGGGGGCGCGGAGAGACCCAGTACTTC. It codes for CSVEGRGRGETQYF.

The rearrangement uses TRBV4-3 and TRBJ2-2; possible D gene TRBD2, 6 bases. V gave up 5 bases and J gave up 6 bases, with 13 bases separating them. The CDR3 is made up of 14 amino acids. Germline-derived CDR1 and CDR2 are LGHNA and YSLEER. The CDR3 DNA reads as TGCGCCAGCAGCTTAGGGGACTTCGCCGGGGAGCTGTTTTTT. It translates to CASSLGDFAGELFF.